This T cell receptor beta chain was recovered during a study of control samples from healthy donors and cancer patients. Trimming took 4 bases from V and 4 from J, leaving 7 bases between them. CDR3 size: 13 residues. Per germline, CDR1 MRHNA and CDR2 SNTAGT. This clone was seen ten or more times. The protocol was immunoSEQ multiplex PCR, while the TCRdb copy is restricted to in-frame clones and leaves out a portion. The sample has 150,000 or so clones; 70% to 90% are singletons. This TCR derives from a young man in good health. The sequenced material came from blood. V and J are TRBV6-4 and TRBJ2-2; D unclear. CDR3 amino acids: CASSVESTGELFF. CDR3 bases: TGTGCCAGCAGTGTGGAGTCCACCGGGGAGCTGTTTTTT.